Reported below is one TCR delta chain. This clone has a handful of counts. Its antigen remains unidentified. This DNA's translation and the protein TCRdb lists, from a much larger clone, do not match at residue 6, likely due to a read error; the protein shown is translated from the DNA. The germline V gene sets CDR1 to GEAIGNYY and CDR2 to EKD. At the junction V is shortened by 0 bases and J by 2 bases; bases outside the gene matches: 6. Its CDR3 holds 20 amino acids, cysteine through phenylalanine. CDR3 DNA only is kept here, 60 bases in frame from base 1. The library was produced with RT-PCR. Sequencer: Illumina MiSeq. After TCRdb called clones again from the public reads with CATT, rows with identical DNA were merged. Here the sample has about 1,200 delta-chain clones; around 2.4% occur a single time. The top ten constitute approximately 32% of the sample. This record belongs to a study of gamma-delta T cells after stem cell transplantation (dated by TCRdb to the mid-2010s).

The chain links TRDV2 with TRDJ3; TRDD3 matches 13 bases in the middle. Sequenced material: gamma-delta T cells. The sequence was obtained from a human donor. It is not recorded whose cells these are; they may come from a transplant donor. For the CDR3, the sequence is CACDTTTGGYATWDTRQMFF. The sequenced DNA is TGTGCCTGTGACACCACAACTGGGGGATACGCGACCTGGGACACCCGACAGATGTTTTTC.